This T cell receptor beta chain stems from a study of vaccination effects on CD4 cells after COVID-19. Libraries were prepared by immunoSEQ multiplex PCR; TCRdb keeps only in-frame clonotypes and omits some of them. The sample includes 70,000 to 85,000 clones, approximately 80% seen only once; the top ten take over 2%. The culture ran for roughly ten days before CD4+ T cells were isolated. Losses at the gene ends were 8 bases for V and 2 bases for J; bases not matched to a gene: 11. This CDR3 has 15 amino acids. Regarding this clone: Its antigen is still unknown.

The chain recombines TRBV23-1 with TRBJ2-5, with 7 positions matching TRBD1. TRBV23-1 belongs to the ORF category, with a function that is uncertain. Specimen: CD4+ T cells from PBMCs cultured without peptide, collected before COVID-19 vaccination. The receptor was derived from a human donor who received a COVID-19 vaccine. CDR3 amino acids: CASPLLGQKQETQYF. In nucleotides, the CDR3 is TGCGCCAGCCCACTATTGGGACAGAAGCAAGAGACCCAGTACTTC.